Listed below are T cell receptor beta chains from one sample, sequenced in a study of a mutant IDH1 vaccine in newly diagnosed glioma. Antigens of these TCRs are unknown. The repertoire was sequenced with immunoSEQ multiplex PCR; TCRdb's copy has only in-frame clones and lacks some. This sample has around 23,000 clones, with 75% to 80% found just once. Here the sequenced sample was PBMCs, taken from a glioma patient whose treatment included an IDH1 peptide vaccine. These receptors came from a man aged 40-50 years with glioma. The CDR3 runs from the conserved cysteine through the conserved F or W. The D gene is left open where the match is weak. Clone size appears in some rows only: once, few, many, or a class for an expanded clone.

D: TRBD2
size: .
J: TRBJ2-2
V: TRBV6-1
CDR3: CASSDLAGGTGELFF
DNA: TGTGCCAGCAGTGACTTAGCGGGGGGTACCGGGGAGCTGTTTTTT

D: .
size: .
J: TRBJ1-6
V: TRBV6-1
CDR3: CASSESQNNSPLHF
DNA: TGTGCCAGCAGTGAGTCCCAGAACAATTCACCCCTCCACTTT

D: TRBD2
size: .
J: TRBJ2-1
V: TRBV14
CDR3: CASSLRTSGRGGNEQFF
DNA: TGTGCCAGCAGCCTTCGGACTAGCGGGAGAGGGGGCAATGAGCAGTTCTTC

D: .
size: .
J: TRBJ1-2
V: TRBV30
CDR3: CAWRSLGDYTF
DNA: TGTGCCTGGAGAAGTCTCGGGGACTACACCTTC

D: .
size: once
J: TRBJ2-1
V: TRBV7-9
CDR3: CASSPAYSNEQFF
DNA: TGTGCCAGCAGCCCTGCGTATTCCAATGAGCAGTTCTTC

D: TRBD2
size: .
J: TRBJ2-3
V: TRBV7-8
CDR3: CASSPEGVGGSTDTQYF
DNA: TGTGCCAGCAGCCCTGAGGGAGTGGGCGGGAGTACAGATACGCAGTATTTT

D: TRBD1
size: .
J: TRBJ2-3
V: TRBV7-2
CDR3: CASSKGQGGYHTQYF
DNA: TGTGCCAGCAGCAAAGGACAGGGTGGATATCATACGCAGTATTTT

D: .
size: .
J: TRBJ2-1
V: TRBV7-7
CDR3: CASSFGSWSEQFF
DNA: TGTGCTAGCAGCTTTGGCAGTTGGAGTGAGCAGTTCTTC

D: .
size: once
J: TRBJ1-5
V: TRBV4-1
CDR3: CASSQESPGRGGSNQPQHF
DNA: TGCGCCAGCAGCCAAGAATCCCCTGGCCGGGGAGGCAGCAATCAGCCCCAGCATTTT

D: TRBD2
size: few
J: TRBJ2-7
V: TRBV5-4
CDR3: CASSVPDGGNEQYF
DNA: TGTGCCAGCAGCGTACCGGACGGGGGGAACGAGCAGTACTTC

D: .
size: .
J: TRBJ2-2
V: TRBV19
CDR3: CASSIGTGELFF
DNA: TGTGCCAGTAGTATAGGGACCGGGGAGCTGTTTTTT

D: .
size: few
J: TRBJ1-2
V: TRBV19
CDR3: CASRFPQVPYGYTF
DNA: TGTGCCAGTAGATTCCCCCAGGTCCCTTATGGCTACACCTTC

D: .
size: few
J: TRBJ1-1
V: TRBV12-5
CDR3: CASGLGTEGTEAFF
DNA: TGTGCTAGTGGTTTGGGGACAGAGGGCACTGAAGCTTTCTTT

D: .
size: .
J: TRBJ1-2
V: TRBV4-1
CDR3: CASSPIQVNNYGYTF
DNA: TGCGCCAGCAGCCCCATACAGGTTAATAACTATGGCTACACCTTC

D: .
size: .
J: TRBJ1-2
V: TRBV9
CDR3: CASSVAGAGRRYGYTF
DNA: TGTGCCAGCAGCGTAGCTGGCGCCGGAAGACGCTATGGCTACACCTTC

D: .
size: .
J: TRBJ2-1
V: TRBV7-9
CDR3: CASSLRAVSSYNEQFF
DNA: TGTGCCAGCAGCTTGAGAGCCGTGAGCTCCTACAATGAGCAGTTCTTC

D: TRBD2
size: .
J: TRBJ2-3
V: TRBV7-2
CDR3: CASSLDGGRDQYF
DNA: TGTGCCAGCAGCTTAGATGGGGGGAGGGATCAGTATTTT

D: .
size: once
J: TRBJ1-3
V: TRBV7-2
CDR3: CASSFTAGRNTIYF
DNA: TGTGCCAGCAGCTTCACAGCGGGGAGAAACACCATATATTTT

D: .
size: .
J: TRBJ2-7
V: TRBV5-1
CDR3: CASRSQGTDEQYF
DNA: TGCGCCAGCAGATCGCAGGGGACCGACGAGCAGTACTTC

D: TRBD2
size: .
J: TRBJ2-1
V: TRBV29-1
CDR3: CSVIAGVEHEQFF
DNA: TGCAGCGTCATAGCGGGAGTTGAGCATGAGCAGTTCTTC

D: .
size: few
J: TRBJ1-4
V: TRBV21-1
CDR3: CASNSLGLPGQGGEKLFF
DNA: TGTGCCAGCAACTCACTGGGGCTACCGGGACAGGGAGGTGAAAAACTGTTTTTT

D: TRBD2
size: few
J: TRBJ2-1
V: TRBV6-4
CDR3: CASSNSGDNEQFF
DNA: TGTGCCAGCAGCAATAGCGGGGACAATGAGCAGTTCTTC

D: .
size: .
J: TRBJ2-1
V: TRBV7-6
CDR3: CASSLQREQFF
DNA: TGTGCCAGCAGCTTACAGAGAGAGCAGTTCTTC

D: .
size: .
J: TRBJ2-3
V: TRBV4-2
CDR3: CASSQGSRGSGDTQYF
DNA: TGTGCCAGCAGCCAGGGAAGTCGTGGGAGTGGAGATACGCAGTATTTT

D: .
size: .
J: TRBJ1-4
V: TRBV30
CDR3: CAYTRSANEKLFF
DNA: TGTGCCTACACCCGGTCGGCTAATGAAAAACTGTTTTTT

D: TRBD1
size: .
J: TRBJ2-1
V: TRBV5-1
CDR3: CASLPGQGYNEQFF
DNA: TGCGCCAGCCTCCCGGGACAGGGTTACAATGAGCAGTTCTTC

D: .
size: .
J: TRBJ1-1
V: TRBV5-8
CDR3: CASSLGWGAEAFF
DNA: TGTGCCAGCAGCTTGGGGTGGGGAGCTGAAGCTTTCTTT

D: .
size: .
J: TRBJ2-6
V: TRBV5-4
CDR3: CASSLEGANVLTF
DNA: TGTGCCAGCAGCCTTGAGGGGGCCAACGTCCTGACTTTC

D: TRBD2
size: .
J: TRBJ2-1
V: TRBV19
CDR3: CASSIGGSGRGNEQFF
DNA: TGTGCCAGTAGTATAGGAGGTAGCGGGAGGGGAAATGAGCAGTTCTTC

D: TRBD2
size: .
J: TRBJ2-3
V: TRBV27
CDR3: CASSPGLAGGTDTQYF
DNA: TGTGCCAGCAGTCCGGGACTAGCGGGAGGCACAGATACGCAGTATTTT

D: TRBD2
size: .
J: TRBJ2-7
V: TRBV7-2
CDR3: CASSFGSGSVLGYEQYF
DNA: TGTGCCAGCAGCTTCGGTAGCGGGAGCGTGTTGGGGTACGAGCAGTACTTC

D: TRBD1
size: .
J: TRBJ1-3
V: TRBV5-7
CDR3: CASRDRGSGNTIYF
DNA: TGTGCCAGCAGGGACAGGGGATCGGGAAACACCATATATTTT

D: .
size: .
J: TRBJ2-3
V: TRBV7-9
CDR3: CASSGDPHTQYF
DNA: TGTGCCAGCAGCGGGGACCCCCATACGCAGTATTTT

D: .
size: .
J: TRBJ1-1
V: TRBV14
CDR3: CASSPSPAGTEAFF
DNA: TGTGCCAGCAGCCCCAGCCCCGCGGGCACTGAAGCTTTCTTT

D: .
size: .
J: TRBJ1-2
V: TRBV11-3
CDR3: CASSLENRNNYGYTF
DNA: TGTGCCAGCAGCTTAGAGAACAGGAACAACTATGGCTACACCTTC

D: .
size: .
J: TRBJ1-6
V: TRBV5-1
CDR3: CASSLQGNSPLHF
DNA: TGCGCCAGCAGCTTGCAGGGGAATTCACCCCTCCACTTT

D: .
size: .
J: TRBJ1-6
V: TRBV5-4
CDR3: CASSPGSLGGNSPLHF
DNA: TGTGCCAGCAGCCCCGGGTCCTTGGGCGGTAATTCACCCCTCCACTTT

D: .
size: .
J: TRBJ2-5
V: TRBV7-9
CDR3: CASSLGGSGKETQYF
DNA: TGTGCCAGCAGCTTAGGTGGTAGCGGCAAGGAGACCCAGTACTTC

D: TRBD2
size: .
J: TRBJ2-1
V: TRBV5-1
CDR3: CASSPREANEQFF
DNA: TGCGCCAGCAGTCCGCGGGAGGCGAATGAGCAGTTCTTC

D: .
size: .
J: TRBJ2-2
V: TRBV5-1
CDR3: CASAVDKRGAGELFF
DNA: TGCGCCAGCGCCGTTGATAAGAGGGGTGCCGGGGAGCTGTTTTTT

D: TRBD2
size: .
J: TRBJ2-5
V: TRBV5-6
CDR3: CASSLAASLAGETQYF
DNA: TGTGCCAGCAGCTTGGCCGCGTCGTTAGCGGGAGAGACCCAGTACTTC

D: TRBD1
size: .
J: TRBJ1-2
V: TRBV5-1
CDR3: CASSGGQGLGGYTF
DNA: TGCGCCAGCAGCGGAGGACAGGGCCTAGGTGGCTACACCTTC

D: TRBD2
size: .
J: TRBJ2-7
V: TRBV6-1
CDR3: CASTISGTSSYEQYF
DNA: TGTGCCAGCACTATATCCGGGACTAGCTCCTACGAGCAGTACTTC